Here is one T cell receptor (beta chain) with its context. This sample is drawn from a study of shared clonotypes between healthy human individuals. Donors had no recently reported acute infections or vaccinations and were HIV-negative. Donors comprised only Caucasian adults living in Nashville, Tennessee. Trimming removed 5 bases at V and 6 bases at J, with 11 bases between. The germline V gene encodes CDR1 SNHLY and CDR2 FYNNEI. This CDR3 is built from 14 residues. Assay execution proceeded at the deep level. Data came from immunoSEQ multiplex PCR; TCRdb stores just in-frame clones and leaves some out. The sample lists approximately 640,000 clones, about two thirds occurring once.

The sequenced sample was memory CD4+ T cells sorted from blood. Indicated subset: CD45RA-negative fraction. This sequence joins TRBV2 and TRBJ1-6; the D gene is possibly TRBD1 (6 bases). The receptor's source is a woman aged 25 to 45 in good health. The CDR3: CASSRTASNSPLHF. The CDR3 DNA reads TGTGCCAGCAGTCGGACAGCTTCTAATTCACCCCTCCACTTT.